The subject of this entry is one T cell receptor beta chain. No cognate antigen has been identified for it. Base qualities are not provided; no much larger clone lies one nucleotide away. Patients with a history of autoimmune disease or receiving systemic immunosuppression were excluded from the trial. Peripheral blood for TCR sequencing was collected from all dose cohorts at baseline, on cycle 4 day 1, and on cycle 7 day 1. The samples were drawn from a first-in-human, open-label, multicenter phase I dose-escalation trial of ivuxolimab. Adults with locally advanced or metastatic melanoma, renal cell carcinoma, hepatocellular carcinoma or head and neck squamous cell carcinoma were enrolled in the trial. Before TCR sequencing, CD4+ T cells and CD8+ T cells from peripheral blood were sorted into separate populations. This specimen belongs to a study of OX40 agonist ivuxolimab in advanced cancers. Concerning the study at large: The costimulatory receptor OX40 (CD134) was targeted by ivuxolimab, a fully human IgG2 agonistic monoclonal antibody. Of the approximately 50 patients in dose escalation, about 20 had hepatocellular carcinoma, roughly 15 had melanoma, 9 had renal cell carcinoma and 9 had head and neck cancer. In the dose-escalation cohort, approximately 80% of patients were male, and the mean age was 60 years with a range of about 20 to 80. The point of sequencing TCRbeta in the periphery was to test whether ivuxolimab changed TCR sequence diversity and drove clonal T-cell expansion. Partial responses were achieved by three dose-escalation patients, of whom one had hepatocellular carcinoma and two had cutaneous melanoma. The paper reports the monotherapy dose-escalation portion (N of about 50 patients) of the phase I ivuxolimab trial. Prior anti-PD-1, anti-PD-L1 or anti-CTLA-4 therapy was permitted, and checkpoint inhibitors had been received by about 37% of dose-escalation patients. Intravenous ivuxolimab was administered to patients every 2 weeks at six dose levels: 0.01, 0.1, 0.3, 1.5, 3 and 10 mg/kg.

For sequencing of the TCRbeta CDR3 region, genomic DNA was extracted from the sorted cells. The immunoSEQ Assay was used to sequence the TCRbeta CDR3 regions. The table was pulled from immuneACCESS by TCRdb, which kept in-frame rearrangements only. Such tables lose some clones; where checked, under half of the loss comes from unresolved V genes, and the rest has no known cause. The sample table records 30,000 to 45,000 clones; around 82% of these occur just once. Approximately 1.8% of the sample lies in the top ten. There are 16 amino acids in the CDR3, from cysteine to phenylalanine inclusive. The only DNA kept is the CDR3, 48 bases in frame from the first base. From a lookup of the germline V gene, CDR1 and CDR2 are KGHSH and LQKENI. V is cut by 5 bases and J by 0 bases, and the space between the germline ends is 14 bases. Study-wide findings and limitations: On average, CD8+ T cells showed more expanded clones than CD4+ T cells after ivuxolimab. Low levels of normalized T-cell clonal expansion were also seen in some patients who did not respond. The antigen specificity of the clonally expanded peripheral T cells was not determined. At doses of 0.1 to 3.0 mg/kg, clonal expansion of both CD4+ and CD8+ blood T cells was observed from baseline to week 6. In the 0.1-3.0 mg/kg groups, partial responders were among the patients with the lowest normalized peripheral clonal expansion, particularly in CD8+ T cells.

The clonotype comes from an adult with an advanced solid tumor such as melanoma, head and neck, liver or kidney cancer. Recombination linked TRBV18 to TRBJ1-3, with the D gene call left open. This specimen was CD4+ or CD8+ T cells sorted from blood, taken in a trial of the OX40 agonist ivuxolimab. CDR3 region: CASSSGPLASGNTIYF. The sequence in DNA is TGTGCCAGCTCATCGGGTCCCCTCGCCTCTGGAAACACCATATATTTT.